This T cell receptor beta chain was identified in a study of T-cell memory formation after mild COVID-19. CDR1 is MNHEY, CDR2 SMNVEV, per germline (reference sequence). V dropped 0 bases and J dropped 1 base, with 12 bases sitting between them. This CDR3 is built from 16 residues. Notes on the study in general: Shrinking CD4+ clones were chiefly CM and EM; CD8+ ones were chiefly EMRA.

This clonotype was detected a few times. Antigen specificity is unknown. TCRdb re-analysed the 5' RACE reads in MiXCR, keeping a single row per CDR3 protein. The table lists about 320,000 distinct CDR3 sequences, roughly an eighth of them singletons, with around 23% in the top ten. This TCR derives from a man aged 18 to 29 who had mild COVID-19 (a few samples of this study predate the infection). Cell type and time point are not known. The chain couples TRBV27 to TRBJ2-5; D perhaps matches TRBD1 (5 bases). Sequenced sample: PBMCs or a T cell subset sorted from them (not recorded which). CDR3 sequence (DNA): TGTGCCAGCAGTTTATCCAGTGGACACATCCAAGAGACCCAGTACTTC. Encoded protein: CASSLSSGHIQETQYF.